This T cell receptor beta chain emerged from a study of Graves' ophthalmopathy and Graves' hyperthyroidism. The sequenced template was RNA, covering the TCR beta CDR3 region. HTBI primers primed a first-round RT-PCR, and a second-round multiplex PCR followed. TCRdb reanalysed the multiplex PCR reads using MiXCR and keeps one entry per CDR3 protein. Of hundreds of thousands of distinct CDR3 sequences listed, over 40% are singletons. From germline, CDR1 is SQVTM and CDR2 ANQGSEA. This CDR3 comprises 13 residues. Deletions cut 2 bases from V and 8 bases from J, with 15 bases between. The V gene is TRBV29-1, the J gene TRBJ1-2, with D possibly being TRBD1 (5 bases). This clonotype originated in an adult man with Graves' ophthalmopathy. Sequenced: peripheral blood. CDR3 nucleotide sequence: TGCAGCGTTGAATACGGGGAGGGGTACGGCTACACCTTC. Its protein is CSVEYGEGYGYTF.